The 24 T cell receptor beta chains reported below all come from one sample, sequenced in a study of cytomegalovirus exposure and HLA in healthy donors. The PCR employed 60 Vbeta primers together with 13 Jbeta primers. The assay was immunoSEQ multiplex PCR, and TCRdb's table has in-frame clones only and misses some. In the table there are some 200,000 clones, 82% of which are singletons. The sequencing sample was made of PBMCs. The receptors derive from a woman aged 18-29 years in good health and CMV-seronegative.

The V and J genes are TRBV6-1 and TRBJ1-5, with 7 bases that match TRBD1. The CDR3 is made up of 15 amino acids. Germline values: CDR1 MNHNS, CDR2 SASEGT. Trimming took 7 bases from V and 2 from J; bases not matched to a gene: 8. CDR3 loop: CASTEHRGGNQPQHF. The CDR3 DNA reads TGTGCCAGCACCGAACACAGGGGAGGCAATCAGCCCCAGCATTTT.

J is TRBJ2-3 and V is TRBV2; 9 bases line up with TRBD2. Germline trimming cut 0 bases from V and 0 bases from J; bases unmatched to any gene: 4. This CDR3 is built from 17 residues. Germline CDR1 and CDR2: SNHLY and FYNNEI. CDR3 sequence: CASSEAVAGASTDTQYF. The CDR3 coding sequence is TGTGCCAGCAGTGAAGCGGTAGCGGGGGCTAGCACAGATACGCAGTATTTT. Full variable domain (outside the CDR3, taken from reference TRBV2 and TRBJ2-3): EPEVTQTPSHQVTQMGQEVILRCVPISNHLYFYWYRQILGQKVEFLVSFYNNEISEKSEIFDDQFSVERPDGSNFTLKIRSTKLEDSAMYFCASSEAVAGASTDTQYFGPGTRLTVL.

The chain is built from TRBV6-5 and TRBJ2-3, with TRBD2 as a possible D gene (6 bases). Germline CDR1 reads MNHEY; CDR2 reads SVGAGI. Trimming took 2 bases from V and 1 from J, leaving 13 bases between them. CDR3 length: 16 residues. CDR3 amino acids: CASSYGISGRTDTQYF. The CDR3 DNA is TGTGCCAGCAGTTACGGCATTAGCGGACGCACAGATACGCAGTATTTT.

The genes are TRBV9 and TRBJ2-3; 8 bases are a match to TRBD2. V gave up 0 bases and J gave up 3 bases; unmatched junction bases: 9. This CDR3 contains 17 residues. Germline values: CDR1 SGDLS, CDR2 YYNGEE. CDR3 protein: CASSVAGSGIGTDTQYF. The CDR3, as DNA: TGTGCCAGCAGCGTAGCGGGTAGCGGGATAGGAACAGATACGCAGTATTTT.

J is TRBJ1-4 and V is TRBV28, with D tentatively TRBD1 (6 bases). Germline CDR1 MDHEN, CDR2 SYDVKM. V was clipped by 6 bases and J by 0 bases, with 11 bases between them. CDR3 length: 15 amino acids. The CDR3 here is CASRSGTTTNEKLFF. The CDR3 nucleotides are TGTGCCAGCAGGTCCGGGACAACAACTAATGAAAAACTGTTTTTT. Combining the CDR3 with reference TRBV28 and TRBJ1-4 gives the whole variable domain DVKVTQSSRYLVKRTGEKVFLECVQDMDHENMFWYRQDPGLGLRLIYFSYDVKMKEKGDIPEGYSVSREKKERFSLILESASTNQTSMYLCASRSGTTTNEKLFFGSGTQLSVL.

This rearrangement joins TRBV28 to TRBJ2-5; tentative D call: TRBD1 (6 bases). This CDR3 spans 15 amino acids. Looked up from germline, CDR1 is MDHEN and CDR2 is SYDVKM. Trimming took 4 bases from V and 1 from J, leaving 13 bases between them. CDR3 coding DNA: TGTGCCAGCAGTTATGGACAGAGACTCCAAGAGACCCAGTACTTC. Protein product: CASSYGQRLQETQYF. The whole variable domain, remainder taken from reference TRBV28 and TRBJ2-5, is DVKVTQSSRYLVKRTGEKVFLECVQDMDHENMFWYRQDPGLGLRLIYFSYDVKMKEKGDIPEGYSVSREKKERFSLILESASTNQTSMYLCASSYGQRLQETQYFGPGTRLLVL.

This clone was observed a single time. The gene calls are TRBV29-1 and TRBJ2-7, with 10 bases aligning to TRBD2. Germline assignment: CDR1 SQVTM and CDR2 ANQGSEA. V shed 3 bases, J shed 6 bases, and the junction held 11 bases outside the gene matches. The CDR3 totals 15 residues. The CDR3 reads CSVEVGASGSGEQYF. As DNA, the CDR3 is TGCAGCGTTGAGGTCGGGGCTAGCGGGAGTGGCGAGCAGTACTTC.

The V gene is TRBV19, the J gene TRBJ1-1; D is ambiguous. The CDR3 consists of 13 residues. V lost 2 bases and J 3 bases, leaving 7 bases between the germline ends. Germline V gene data show CDR1 as LNHDA and CDR2 as SQIVND (reference sequence). The CDR3 spells CASSIQAYTEAFF. DNA of the CDR3: TGTGCCAGTAGTATACAGGCTTACACTGAAGCTTTCTTT.

CDR3 loop: CASSISGNHEQYF. The CDR3 DNA reads as TGTGCCAGTAGTATTTCGGGGAACCACGAGCAGTACTTC. The chain combines TRBV19 with TRBJ2-7; D possibly corresponds to TRBD2 (5 bases). From germline, CDR1 is LNHDA and CDR2 SQIVND (reference sequence). CDR3 length: 13 residues. V was shortened by 3 bases and J by 5 bases, with 11 bases between the two germline ends.

CDR3 loop: CASSWDRGTSYEQYF. DNA of the CDR3: TGCGCCAGCAGCTGGGACAGGGGGACCTCCTACGAGCAGTACTTC. This sequence joins TRBV5-1 and TRBJ2-7, with 11 bases aligning to TRBD1. The CDR3 totals 15 residues. V dropped 3 bases and J dropped 0; count of bases not matched to a gene: 2. Per the germline V gene, CDR1 is SGHRS and CDR2 is YFSETQ.

J is TRBJ2-1 and V is TRBV12-5; 11 bases map to TRBD2. Germline trimming cut 4 bases from V and 2 bases from J; bases unmatched to any gene: 4. Germline V gives CDR1 LGHNT, CDR2 FRNRAP. This CDR3 has 16 amino acids. The CDR3 sequence is CASGSQLAGAYNEQFF. In nucleotides, the CDR3 is TGTGCTAGTGGTTCCCAACTAGCGGGGGCCTACAATGAGCAGTTCTTC.

The J gene is TRBJ2-5, the V gene TRBV6-5; 7 nucleotides match TRBD2. The CDR3 length is 14 residues. V lost 2 bases to trimming and J lost 5 bases; unmatched junction nucleotides: 5. Germline assignment: CDR1 MNHEY and CDR2 SVGAGI. The DNA of the CDR3 is TGTGCCAGCAGTTACCAAAGCGGGGTGGAGACCCAGTACTTC. The encoded protein is CASSYQSGVETQYF.

The rearrangement joins TRBV6-6 to TRBJ1-1; D is undetermined. Trimming cost V 7 bases and J 7 bases, with 10 bases left between them. CDR1 and CDR2 (germline): MNHNY, SVGAGI (reference sequence). The CDR3 contains 11 residues. The CDR3 loop is CASISGLEAFF. CDR3 nucleotide sequence: TGTGCCAGCATAAGTGGGCTTGAAGCTTTCTTT.

V is TRBV6-1 and J is TRBJ2-1; no clear D. Germline CDR1 is MNHNS and CDR2 is SASEGT. The CDR3 covers 14 residues. Deletions cut 1 base from V and 0 bases from J, with 4 bases between. The CDR3, as DNA: TGTGCCAGCAGTGAAGACGGCTCCTACAATGAGCAGTTCTTC. Protein product: CASSEDGSYNEQFF.

The chain carries TRBV18 and TRBJ1-5; D is uncertain. Germline assignment: CDR1 KGHSH and CDR2 LQKENI. Trimming stripped 8 bases from V and 3 bases from J, with 8 bases between. The CDR3 is 12 residues long. CDR3 DNA sequence: TGTGCCAGCACTCGGGACAATCAGCCCCAGCATTTT. The encoded protein is CASTRDNQPQHF.

V and J are TRBV9 and TRBJ2-1, with 11 positions matching TRBD2. This CDR3 has 15 amino acids. Germline V gives CDR1 SGDLS, CDR2 YYNGEE. The junction had 4 bases not matched to a gene; V was cut back by 4 bases and J by 4 bases. CDR3 in amino acids: CASSRGLADYNEQFF. The DNA of the CDR3 is TGTGCCAGCAGCAGGGGACTAGCGGATTACAATGAGCAGTTCTTC.

The chain uses TRBV19 and TRBJ2-3, with TRBD1 matching over 8 bases. The CDR3 runs to 17 residues. Germline V lookup: CDR1 LNHDA, CDR2 SQIVND (reference sequence). Trimming removed 5 bases from V and 3 bases from J; junction bases left unmatched: 13. The CDR3 bases are TGTGCCAGTAGTGCACAAGCGACAGGGGTAGATACAGATACGCAGTATTTT. Amino acid sequence: CASSAQATGVDTDTQYF.

This chain connects TRBV6-6 to TRBJ2-7; possibly TRBD1 for D (5 bases). V lost 2 bases and J 5 bases, leaving 10 bases between the germline ends. The CDR3 length is 13 residues. Germline V gives CDR1 MNHNY, CDR2 SVGAGI (reference sequence). The CDR3 reads CASSYRGINEQYF. In DNA form, the CDR3 reads TGTGCCAGCAGTTACAGGGGAATAAACGAGCAGTACTTC.

V is TRBV29-1 and J is TRBJ1-5; D remains unclear. V was trimmed by 5 bases and J by 5 bases, leaving 13 bases between them. Germline V lookup: CDR1 SQVTM, CDR2 ANQGSEA. This CDR3 has 13 amino acids. In nucleotides, the CDR3 is TGCAGCGTTTCGGGGTCGGCCTATCAGCCCCAGCATTTT. It translates to CSVSGSAYQPQHF. The whole variable domain, remainder taken from reference TRBV29-1 and TRBJ1-5, is SAVISQKPSRDICQRGTSLTIQCQVDSQVTMMFWYRQQPGQSLTLIATANQGSEATYESGFVIDKFPISRPNLTFSTLTVSNMSPEDSSIYLCSVSGSAYQPQHFGDGTRLSIL.

This clone has just a few counts. The chain's CDR3 is CASRFSGTVNQPQHF. For the CDR3, the DNA is TGTGCCAGCAGGTTCTCGGGGACAGTCAATCAGCCCCAGCATTTT. This rearrangement joins TRBV6-1 to TRBJ1-5; TRBD1 matches at 7 bases. Germline CDR1 and CDR2: MNHNS and SASEGT. V gave up 6 bases and J gave up 3 bases; unmatched junction bases: 8. CDR3 size: 15 residues.

The genes are TRBV15 and TRBJ2-5; a possible D gene is TRBD1 (6 bases). The J call could be wrong; TRBJ2-7 is a better fit for the DNA end. The CDR3 runs 13 residues. Germline values: CDR1 LNHNV, CDR2 YYDKDF (reference sequence). In DNA form, the CDR3 reads TGTGCCACCAGCAGAGACAGGGGCTACGAGCAGTACTTC. Amino acids: CATSRDRGYEQYF.

The chain links TRBV9 to TRBJ2-1; weak D call: TRBD2 (5 bases). Germline V CDR1 and CDR2: SGDLS, YYNGEE. V was shortened by 4 bases and J by 2 bases, with 16 bases between the two germline ends. This CDR3 is 16 amino acids long. DNA of the CDR3: TGTGCCAGCAGCCCTCTTGAGGACTTTACCTACAATGAGCAGTTCTTC. It encodes CASSPLEDFTYNEQFF.

V and J are TRBV30 and TRBJ2-7, with 10 positions matching TRBD1. The CDR3 contains 14 residues. Per germline, CDR1 GTSNPN and CDR2 SVGIG (reference sequence). V shed 3 bases, J shed 3 bases, and the junction held 5 bases outside the gene matches. CDR3 sequence (DNA): TGTGCCTGGAGCTTGACAGGGGGCGACTACGAGCAGTACTTC. This gives the protein CAWSLTGGDYEQYF.

This chain links TRBV27 with TRBJ1-1; 8 nucleotides match TRBD1. With V trimmed by 5 bases and J by 2 bases, 4 bases remained unmatched. Germline V lookup: CDR1 MNHEY, CDR2 SMNVEV (reference sequence). The length of the CDR3 is 14 residues. The CDR3 nucleotides read TGTGCCAGCAGTCTCGACAGGGGCAACACTGAAGCTTTCTTT. This sequence encodes CASSLDRGNTEAFF.